A single sample gave rise to the 7 T cell receptor beta chains below, sequenced in a study of T-cell memory formation after mild COVID-19. TCRdb re-called the 5' RACE reads with MiXCR, one entry per CDR3 protein. The table shows some 440,000 distinct CDR3 sequences, with around a quarter occurring only once. Sequenced material: PBMCs or a T cell subset sorted from them (not recorded which). These receptors all come from an adult woman who had mild COVID-19 (a few samples of this study predate the infection). Cell type and time point are not known.

The CDR3, as DNA: TGTGCCAGCAGCTTAAGGGCCAGGGGCCCGGTCCTAATCCCCCAGCATTTT. Translated: CASSLRARGPVLIPQHF. The chain has TRBV7-8 and TRBJ1-5, with a weak D call TRBD1 (6 bases). The CDR3 has 17 amino acids. Germline V lookup: CDR1 SGHVS, CDR2 FQNEAQ. Trimming removed 2 bases at V and 10 bases at J, with 24 bases between.

This clonotype has at least ten counts. The gene calls are TRBV18 and TRBJ2-4, with 9 bases lining up with TRBD1. CDR3 length: 18 amino acids. Trimming removed 1 base from V and 1 base from J; junction bases left unmatched: 8. Germline V gene sequence: CDR1 KGHSH, CDR2 LQKENI. The CDR3 reads CASSPRGPGQGAKNIQYF. The CDR3 DNA follows: TGTGCCAGCTCACCACGCGGACCGGGACAGGGTGCCAAAAACATTCAGTACTTC.

As DNA, the CDR3 is TGTGCCAGCAGCTCCGTGGGACAGGGGAAGATCGGGGAGCTGTTTTTT. This translates into CASSSVGQGKIGELFF. The rearrangement uses TRBV7-6 and TRBJ2-2; TRBD1 agrees at 10 bases. Germline V gives CDR1 SGHVS, CDR2 FNYEAQ. The ends lost 4 bases at V and 7 bases at J; junction bases unmatched: 9. The CDR3 spans 16 residues.

This sequence joins TRBV7-9 and TRBJ2-5; D is ambiguous. This CDR3 spans 13 amino acids. Germline V gene data show CDR1 as SEHNR and CDR2 as FQNEAQ (reference sequence). V lost 5 bases and J 0 bases, leaving 7 bases between the germline ends. The CDR3 coding sequence is TGTGCCAGCAGCGCCACCTACCAAGAGACCCAGTACTTC. Amino acid sequence: CASSATYQETQYF.

The V gene is TRBV7-2, the J gene TRBJ2-1; 7 bases fit TRBD1. The CDR3 consists of 16 residues. From germline, CDR1 is SGHTA and CDR2 FQGNSA. V was pared by 6 bases and J by 8 bases, with 16 bases of the junction left unmatched. CDR3 amino acids: CASSPGGLRRGYEQFF. The CDR3 coding sequence is TGTGCCAGCAGTCCAGGGGGTCTCCGCCGCGGGTATGAGCAGTTCTTC.

This clonotype has a handful of counts. The junction and the germline gene differ at one end; a read error may be behind it. V gene TRBV5-1 combines with J gene TRBJ2-1; TRBD2 aligns across 14 bases. CDR1 and CDR2 (germline): SGHRS, YFSETQ. The CDR3 length is 14 residues. This CDR3 reads CASRLGLAGDEQFF. The CDR3 DNA is TGCGCCAGCAGATTGGGACTAGCGGGGGACGAGCAGTTCTTC. The full variable domain, in which reference TRBV5-1 and TRBJ2-1 provide the parts outside the CDR3, is KAGVTQTPRYLIKTRGQQVTLSCSPISGHRSVSWYQQTPGQGLQFLFEYFSETQRNKGNFPGRFSGRQFSNSRSEMNVSTLELGDSALYLCASRLGLAGDEQFFGPGTRLTVL.

The rearrangement uses TRBV2 and TRBJ2-1; D call uncertain. CDR3 length: 12 amino acids. The germline V gene has CDR1 SNHLY and CDR2 FYNNEI. V was clipped by 3 bases and J by 6 bases, with 6 bases between them. As DNA, the CDR3 is TGTGCCAGCAGTGACACCCCCAATGAGCAGTTCTTC. It codes for CASSDTPNEQFF.